This entry concerns a single T cell receptor (beta chain). While infection was still active, Seattle patients were enrolled and then followed longitudinally. This sample is part of a study of blood T cell repertoires in COVID-19. Across the study: Samples of COVID-19 (acute and convalescent) were obtained from the United States, Italy and Spain. PBMCs, B-cell-depleted T cells, or T cells provided the cDNA or gDNA that made up the material.

CDR1 is KGHDR, CDR2 SFDVKD, per germline. The CDR3 length is 13 residues. V was clipped by 7 bases and J by 3 bases; unmatched bases: 2. In the original workflow: Reference gene primer amplification yielded estimated nucleated cell counts. Measured with immunoSEQ multiplex PCR; TCRdb has only the in-frame clones, and not every one. The V and J calls and clone size were taken over from that table, and D and trimming were inferred from the DNA. The sample comprises some 150,000 clones, roughly 85% of which are singletons, and around 8% rests with the top ten. The chain employs TRBV24-1 and TRBJ1-3; 7 nucleotides align to TRBD1. The specimen was peripheral blood. This receptor was obtained from a woman aged 60-75 years with COVID-19, enrolled during active disease. The CDR3 loop reads CATRGQVGNTIYF. CDR3 coding DNA: TGTGCCACCAGAGGACAGGTTGGAAACACCATATATTTT.